This T cell receptor beta chain appears in the sequencing data of a study of shared clonotypes between healthy human individuals (dated by TCRdb to about 2020). Regarding the complete study: A couple of women and a few men aged 18 to 49 years were included in the cohort. For each donor, CD4 naive and CD4 memory were each run on three plates, CD8 naive on two plates, and CD8 memory on one plate. To estimate repertoire size and how much clonotypes are shared between individuals, the study performed deep sequencing of blood TCR repertoires from 4 to 6 healthy adults. To increase sequencing depth and limit assay-specific biases, TCR repertoire library preparation and sequencing were carried out by different laboratories using diverse techniques. Per donor, leukapheresis produced somewhere between about 0.94 and 9.5 billion PBMCs.

As concerns this clone: There is no known antigen for this receptor. No base quality values were provided; no much bigger clone lies one nucleotide off.

What the research found in general, with its limitations: Because the study included only a small number of donors, the genetic and exposure-history diversity represented was limited. Across several donors, approximately 5% of naive CD4, roughly 3.5% of naive CD8, about 2% of memory CD4, and over 0.35% of memory CD8 clonotypes were shared. Compared with non-shared clonotypes, clonotypes shared by all four sorted-subset donors had higher generation probabilities. Pairwise subsampling led to the expectation that sequencing depth would affect the degree of clonotype sharing among donors. Larger estimated clonotype richness was generally found for naive subsets than for memory subsets. Only blood was sampled, and tissue TCR repertoires likely differ from those in blood. Incomplete sequencing was indicated by rarefaction of sorted-subset datasets, despite the large sequencing depth.

CD8 naive samples were obtained by positive selection for CCR7 among CD45RO-negative cells, yielding a CD45RA+CCR7+ population from which TemRA cells were excluded. Donors were healthy HIV-negative adults with no recently reported acute infections or vaccinations. Every donor was a Caucasian adult living in Nashville, Tennessee, USA. After blood collection by leukapheresis, PBMCs were isolated using Ficoll-Histopaque density gradient centrifugation and then cryopreserved in the vapor phase of liquid nitrogen. Analytical flow cytometry was used to check the purity and quantity of every magnetically sorted T cell population. From each sorted fraction, genomic DNA was isolated and quantified by UV absorbance on a Nanodrop 2000c. Including the terminal cysteine and phenylalanine, the CDR3 comprises 11 residues. Only CDR3 DNA remains: 33 bases, in frame from the first base. V drops 4 bases and J drops 9 bases, leaving 10 bases in between. The germline V gene yields MNHEY for CDR1 and SVGAGI for CDR2.

Using the deep immunoSEQ assay, TCR CDR3 regions were amplified from genomic DNA by multiplex PCR. Extracted genomic DNA from each cell subset was spread evenly across all wells of several immunoSEQ 96-well plates, with each plate serving as a replicate. Each replicate PCR for sorted subsets received roughly 0.2 ug genomic DNA, equal to some 32,000 T cell genomes. The purified libraries were quantified using a Qubit 3.0 fluorometer, sized with a Bioanalyzer 2100, and then quantified again using the KAPA Library Quantification kit. A separate single-read 150-cycle Illumina NextSeq 550 flow cell was used to sequence each immunoSEQ 96-well plate. The study's own analysis went as follows. Because only junctional sequences without quality scores were contained in the immunoSEQ output, filtering matching that applied to full-length reads could not be performed. To assign V/J genes and CDR3, sequences were annotated using PyIR, a Python wrapper for IgBLAST v1.9, with IMGT germline references. Reads were filtered out if the reads had weak V/J assignments (E-value above 1e-6), no CDR3, stop codons, out-of-frame junctions, or ambiguous translated residues. V3J clonotypes were defined as sequences sharing the same inferred V gene, J gene, and CDR3 amino acid sequence. Percentage overlap between repertoires was calculated by dividing the number of shared unique clonotypes by the size of the smaller repertoire. RTK rarefaction, the Chao1 estimator, and Recon v2.1 estimates of unobserved clonotypes were used to assess repertoire richness. For all TCRbeta clonotypes obtained by the gDNA method from several donors, generation probabilities were computed with OLGA. TCRdb retrieved this table from immuneACCESS and kept in-frame rearrangements only. Not all clones are present; in checked studies, unresolved V genes account for under half, and no reason is known for the remainder. That table supplies the V and J calls and clone size; D and trimming were determined from the DNA. This sample comprises 1.5 million to 2.5 million clones, about 94% of them detected only once. 1% to 1.5% of the sample comes from the top ten.

The sequence was obtained from a man between 18 and 29 years old in good health. The sequencing input was naive CD8+ T cells sorted from blood. The cell subset or site label, read with the paper, signifies: CD45RA+CCR7+. The rearrangement combines TRBV6-5 with TRBJ2-7; TRBD2 could be the D gene, as 5 bases match. The CDR3 corresponds to CASSSLAGQYF. The sequence in DNA is TGTGCCAGCAGTTCCCTAGCCGGGCAGTACTTC.